The text below deals with one T cell receptor beta chain. A read error may explain this, as a much larger clone is one base away. This sample is part of a study of T-cell reconstitution after alpha-beta-depleted transplantation in children. CDR3 length: 10 residues. V was clipped by 8 bases and J by 0 bases, with 2 bases between them. The V gene's germline CDR1 is SGHAT and CDR2 FQNNGV. As it was prepared, the TCRbeta library received unique molecular identifiers. TCRdb reanalysed the PCR reads using MiXCR and keeps one entry per CDR3 protein. The data hold fewer than 120,000 distinct CDR3 sequences, with around a tenth observed a single time.

Source: PBMCs from the stem cell graft donor, taken from the stem cell graft. The chain is built from TRBV11-2 and TRBJ2-7; no firm D call. The sequence was collected from a human donor who donated a stem cell graft to a child with acute lymphoblastic leukemia. CDR3 sequence: CASPSYEQYF. CDR3 DNA: TGTGCCAGCCCCTCCTACGAGCAGTACTTC.